The following is a TCR beta chain sequence with its context. Germline CDR1 reads SNHLY; CDR2 reads FYNNEI. V was pared by 5 bases and J by 2 bases, with 11 bases between. The CDR3 contains 14 residues. These data originate in a study of OX40 agonist ivuxolimab in advanced cancers. Study-wide context: Patients with prior anti-PD-1, anti-PD-L1 or anti-CTLA-4 therapy were eligible; 40% had some.

TCRdb's table, derived via immunoSEQ multiplex PCR, lists solely in-frame clones and lacks some. The profile covers about 61,000 clones, with around 83% appearing a single time and roughly 1.1% taken by the ten largest. This chain links TRBV2 with TRBJ2-3; D is undetermined. The source was CD4+ or CD8+ T cells sorted from blood, collected in a trial of the OX40 agonist ivuxolimab. The TCR was taken from an adult with an advanced solid tumor such as melanoma, head and neck, liver or kidney cancer. CDR3 DNA sequence: TGTGCCAGCAGTCGTTCAGAAGACACAGATACGCAGTATTTT. This codes for CASSRSEDTDTQYF.